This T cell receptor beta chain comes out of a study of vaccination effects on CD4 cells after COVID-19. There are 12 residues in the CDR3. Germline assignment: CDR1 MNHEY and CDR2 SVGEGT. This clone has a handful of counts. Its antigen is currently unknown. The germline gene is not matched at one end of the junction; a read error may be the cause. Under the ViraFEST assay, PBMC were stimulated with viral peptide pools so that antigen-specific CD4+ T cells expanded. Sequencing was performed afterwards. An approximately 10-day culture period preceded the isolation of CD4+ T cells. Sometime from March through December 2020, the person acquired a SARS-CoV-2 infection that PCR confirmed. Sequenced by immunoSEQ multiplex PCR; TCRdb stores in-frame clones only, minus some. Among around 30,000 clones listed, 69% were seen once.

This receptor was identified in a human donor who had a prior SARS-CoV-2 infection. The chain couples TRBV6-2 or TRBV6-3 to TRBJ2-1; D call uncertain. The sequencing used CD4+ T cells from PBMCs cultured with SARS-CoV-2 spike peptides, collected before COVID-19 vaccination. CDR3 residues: CACSTVYNEQFF. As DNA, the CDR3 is TGTGCCTGCAGTACAGTGTACAATGAGCAGTTCTTC.